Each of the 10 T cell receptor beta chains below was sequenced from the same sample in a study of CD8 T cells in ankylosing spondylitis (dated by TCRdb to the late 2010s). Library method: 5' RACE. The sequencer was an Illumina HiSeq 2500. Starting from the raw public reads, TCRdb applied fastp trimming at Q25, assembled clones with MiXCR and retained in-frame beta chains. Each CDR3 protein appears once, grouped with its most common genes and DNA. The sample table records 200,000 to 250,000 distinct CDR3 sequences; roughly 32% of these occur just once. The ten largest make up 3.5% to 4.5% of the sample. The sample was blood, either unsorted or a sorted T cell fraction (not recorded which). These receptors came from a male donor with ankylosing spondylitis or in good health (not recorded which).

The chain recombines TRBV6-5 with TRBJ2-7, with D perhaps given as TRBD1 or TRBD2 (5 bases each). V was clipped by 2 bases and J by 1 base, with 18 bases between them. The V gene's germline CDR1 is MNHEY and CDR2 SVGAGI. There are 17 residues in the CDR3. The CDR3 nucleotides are TGTGCCAGCAGTTACGAACCGGGACCCGGCGGGTCCTACGAGCAGTACTTC. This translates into CASSYEPGPGGSYEQYF.

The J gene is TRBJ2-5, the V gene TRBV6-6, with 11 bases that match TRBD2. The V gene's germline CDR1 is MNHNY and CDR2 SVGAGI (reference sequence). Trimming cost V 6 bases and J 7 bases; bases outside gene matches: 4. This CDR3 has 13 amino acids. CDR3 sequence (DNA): TGTGCCAGCAGGACTAGCGGGGCCGGGACCCAGTACTTC. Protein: CASRTSGAGTQYF.

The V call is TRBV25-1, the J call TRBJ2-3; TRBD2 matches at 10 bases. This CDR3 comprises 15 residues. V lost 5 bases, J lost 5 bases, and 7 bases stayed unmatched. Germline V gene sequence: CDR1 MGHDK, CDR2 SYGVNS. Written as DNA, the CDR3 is TGTGCCAGCAGTTTCACTAGCGGGGCTAAAGATACGCAGTATTTT. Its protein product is CASSFTSGAKDTQYF.

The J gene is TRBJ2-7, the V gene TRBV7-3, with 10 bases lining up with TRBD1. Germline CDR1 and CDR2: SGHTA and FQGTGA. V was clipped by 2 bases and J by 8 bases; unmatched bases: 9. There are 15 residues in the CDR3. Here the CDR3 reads CASSLWGQGPEKQYF. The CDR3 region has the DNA TGTGCCAGCAGCTTATGGGGACAGGGGCCTGAAAAGCAGTACTTC.

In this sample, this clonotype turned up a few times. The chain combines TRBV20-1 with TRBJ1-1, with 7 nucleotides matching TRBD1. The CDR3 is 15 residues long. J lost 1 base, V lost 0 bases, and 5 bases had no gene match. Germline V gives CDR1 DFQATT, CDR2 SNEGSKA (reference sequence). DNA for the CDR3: TGCAGTGCTAGAGACCCGGGACAGAGGAACACTGAAGCTTTCTTT. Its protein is CSARDPGQRNTEAFF.

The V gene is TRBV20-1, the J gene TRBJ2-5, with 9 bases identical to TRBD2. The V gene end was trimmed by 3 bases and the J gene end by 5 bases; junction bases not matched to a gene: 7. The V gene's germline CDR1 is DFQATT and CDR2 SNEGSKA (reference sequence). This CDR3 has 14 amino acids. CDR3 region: CSARGRGGWETQYF. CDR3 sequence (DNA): TGCAGTGCTAGGGGGCGGGGGGGCTGGGAGACCCAGTACTTC.

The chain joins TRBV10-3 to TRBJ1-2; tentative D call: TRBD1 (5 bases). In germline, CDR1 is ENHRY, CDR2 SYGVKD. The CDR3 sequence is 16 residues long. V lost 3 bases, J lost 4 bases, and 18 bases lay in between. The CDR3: CAISDPGRGGSYGYTF. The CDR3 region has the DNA TGTGCCATCAGTGATCCCGGTCGGGGGGGATCCTATGGCTACACCTTC.

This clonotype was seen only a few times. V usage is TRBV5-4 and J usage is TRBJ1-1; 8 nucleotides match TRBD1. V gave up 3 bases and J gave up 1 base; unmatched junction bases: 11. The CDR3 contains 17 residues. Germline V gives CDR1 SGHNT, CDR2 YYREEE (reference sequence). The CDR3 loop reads CASSSDRASSGNTEAFF. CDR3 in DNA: TGTGCCAGCAGCTCGGACAGGGCGTCGTCCGGGAACACTGAAGCTTTCTTT.

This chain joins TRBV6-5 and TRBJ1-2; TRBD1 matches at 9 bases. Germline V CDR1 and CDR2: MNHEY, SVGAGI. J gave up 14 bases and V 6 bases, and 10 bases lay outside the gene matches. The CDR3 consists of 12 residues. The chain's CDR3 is CASSPIWDRATF. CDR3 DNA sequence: TGTGCCAGCAGCCCAATTTGGGACAGGGCAACCTTC.

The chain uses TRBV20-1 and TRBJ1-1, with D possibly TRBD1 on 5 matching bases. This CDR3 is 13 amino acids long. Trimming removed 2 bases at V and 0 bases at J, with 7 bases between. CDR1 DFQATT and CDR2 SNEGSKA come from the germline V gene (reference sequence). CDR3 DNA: TGCAGTGCTAGACTGACAGTGAACACTGAAGCTTTCTTT. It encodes CSARLTVNTEAFF.